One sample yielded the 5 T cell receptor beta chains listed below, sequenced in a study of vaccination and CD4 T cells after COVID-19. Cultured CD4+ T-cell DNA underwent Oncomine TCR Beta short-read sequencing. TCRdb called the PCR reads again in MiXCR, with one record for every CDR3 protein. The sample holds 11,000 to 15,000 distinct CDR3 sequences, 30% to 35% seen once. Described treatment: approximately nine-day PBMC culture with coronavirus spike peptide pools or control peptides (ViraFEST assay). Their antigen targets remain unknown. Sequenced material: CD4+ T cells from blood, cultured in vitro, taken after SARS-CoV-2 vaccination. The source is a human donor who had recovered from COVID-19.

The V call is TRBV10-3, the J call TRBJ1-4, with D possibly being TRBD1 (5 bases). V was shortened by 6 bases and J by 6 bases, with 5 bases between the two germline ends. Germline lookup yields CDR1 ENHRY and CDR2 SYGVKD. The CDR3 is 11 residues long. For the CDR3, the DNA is TGTGCCATCAGACAGGATGAAAAACTGTTTTTT. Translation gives CAIRQDEKLFF.

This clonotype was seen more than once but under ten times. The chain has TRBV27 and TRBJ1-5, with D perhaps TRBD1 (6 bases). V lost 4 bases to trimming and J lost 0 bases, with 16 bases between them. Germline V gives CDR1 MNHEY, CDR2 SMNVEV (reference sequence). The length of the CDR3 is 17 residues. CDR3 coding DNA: TGTGCCAGCAGTTCCCGCCAGGGGCGGTATAGCAATCAGCCCCAGCATTTT. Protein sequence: CASSSRQGRYSNQPQHF.

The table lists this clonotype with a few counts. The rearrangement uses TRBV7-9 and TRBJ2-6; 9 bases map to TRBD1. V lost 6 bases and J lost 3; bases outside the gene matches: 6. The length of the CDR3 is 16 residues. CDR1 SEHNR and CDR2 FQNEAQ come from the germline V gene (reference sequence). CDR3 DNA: TGTGCCAGCAGATTACAGGGGGCGCGTGGGGCCAACGTCCTGACTTTC. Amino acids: CASRLQGARGANVLTF.

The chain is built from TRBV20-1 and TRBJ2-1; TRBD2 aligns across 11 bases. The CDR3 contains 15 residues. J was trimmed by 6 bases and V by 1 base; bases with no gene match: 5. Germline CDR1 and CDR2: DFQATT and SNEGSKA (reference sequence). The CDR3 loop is CSARVTSGRTNEQFF. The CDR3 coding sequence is TGCAGTGCTAGAGTAACTAGCGGGAGAACCAATGAGCAGTTCTTC.

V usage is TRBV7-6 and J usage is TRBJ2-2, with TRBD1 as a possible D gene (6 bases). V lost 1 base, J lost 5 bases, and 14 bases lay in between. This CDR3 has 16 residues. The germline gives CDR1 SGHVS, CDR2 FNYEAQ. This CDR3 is CASSLVSPGATGELFF. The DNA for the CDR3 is TGTGCCAGCAGCTTAGTGTCGCCAGGGGCAACCGGGGAGCTGTTTTTT.